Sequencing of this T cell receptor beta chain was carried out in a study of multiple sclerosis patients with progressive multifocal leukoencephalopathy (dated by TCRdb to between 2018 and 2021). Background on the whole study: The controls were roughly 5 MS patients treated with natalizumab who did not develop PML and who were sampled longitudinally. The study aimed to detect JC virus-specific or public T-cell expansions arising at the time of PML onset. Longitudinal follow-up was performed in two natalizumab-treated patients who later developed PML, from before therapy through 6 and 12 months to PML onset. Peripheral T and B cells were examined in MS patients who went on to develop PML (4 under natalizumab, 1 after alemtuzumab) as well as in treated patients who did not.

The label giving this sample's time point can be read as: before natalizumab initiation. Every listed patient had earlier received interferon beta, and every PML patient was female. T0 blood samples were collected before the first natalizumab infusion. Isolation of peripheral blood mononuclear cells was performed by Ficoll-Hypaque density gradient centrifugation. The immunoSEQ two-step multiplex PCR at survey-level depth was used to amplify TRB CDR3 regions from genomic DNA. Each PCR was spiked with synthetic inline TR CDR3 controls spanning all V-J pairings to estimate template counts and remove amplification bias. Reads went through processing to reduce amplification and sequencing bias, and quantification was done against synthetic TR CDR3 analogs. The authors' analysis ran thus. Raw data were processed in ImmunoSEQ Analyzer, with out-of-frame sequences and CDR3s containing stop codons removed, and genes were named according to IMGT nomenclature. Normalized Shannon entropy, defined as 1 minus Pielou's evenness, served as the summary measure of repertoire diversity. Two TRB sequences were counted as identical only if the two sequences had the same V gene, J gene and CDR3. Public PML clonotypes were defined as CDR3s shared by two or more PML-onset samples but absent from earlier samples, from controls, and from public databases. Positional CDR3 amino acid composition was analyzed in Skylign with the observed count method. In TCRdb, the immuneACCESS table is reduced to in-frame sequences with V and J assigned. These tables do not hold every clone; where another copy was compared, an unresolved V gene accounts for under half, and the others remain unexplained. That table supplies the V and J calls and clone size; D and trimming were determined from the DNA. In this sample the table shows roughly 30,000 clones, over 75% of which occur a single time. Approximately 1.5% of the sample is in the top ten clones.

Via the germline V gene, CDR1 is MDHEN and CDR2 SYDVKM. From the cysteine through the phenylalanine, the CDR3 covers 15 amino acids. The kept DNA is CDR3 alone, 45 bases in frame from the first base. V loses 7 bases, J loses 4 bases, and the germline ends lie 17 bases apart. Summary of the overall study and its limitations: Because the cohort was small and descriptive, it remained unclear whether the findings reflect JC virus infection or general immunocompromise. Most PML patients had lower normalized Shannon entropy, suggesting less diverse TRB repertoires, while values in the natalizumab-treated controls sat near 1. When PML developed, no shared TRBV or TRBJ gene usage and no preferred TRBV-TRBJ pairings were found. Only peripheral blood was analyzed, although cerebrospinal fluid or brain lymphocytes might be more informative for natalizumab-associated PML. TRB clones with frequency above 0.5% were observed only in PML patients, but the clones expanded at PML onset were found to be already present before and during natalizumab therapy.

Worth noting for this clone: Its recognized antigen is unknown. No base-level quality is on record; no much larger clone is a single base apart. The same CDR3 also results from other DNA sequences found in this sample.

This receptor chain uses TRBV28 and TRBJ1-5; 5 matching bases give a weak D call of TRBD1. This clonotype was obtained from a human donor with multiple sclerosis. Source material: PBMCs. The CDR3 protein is CASKPGTPSNQPQHF. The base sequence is TGTGCCAGCAAACCCGGGACCCCCTCGAATCAGCCCCAGCATTTT.